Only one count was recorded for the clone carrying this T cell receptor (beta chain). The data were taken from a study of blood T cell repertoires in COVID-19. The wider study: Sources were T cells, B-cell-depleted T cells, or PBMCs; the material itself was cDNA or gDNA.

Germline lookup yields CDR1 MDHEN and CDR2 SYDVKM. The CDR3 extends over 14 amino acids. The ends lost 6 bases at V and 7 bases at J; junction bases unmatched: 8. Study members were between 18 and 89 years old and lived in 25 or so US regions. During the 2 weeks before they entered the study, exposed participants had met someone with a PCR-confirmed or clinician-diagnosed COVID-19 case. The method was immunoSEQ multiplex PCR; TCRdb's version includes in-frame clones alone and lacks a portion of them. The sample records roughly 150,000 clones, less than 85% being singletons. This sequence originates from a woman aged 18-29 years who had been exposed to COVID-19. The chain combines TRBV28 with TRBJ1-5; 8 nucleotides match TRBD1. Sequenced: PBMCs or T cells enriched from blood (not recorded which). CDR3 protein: CASRTGAADQPQHF. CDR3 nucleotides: TGTGCCAGCAGGACAGGGGCGGCAGACCAGCCCCAGCATTTT.